The clone carrying this T cell receptor beta chain was seen at least ten times. What it binds is unknown. The sample comes from a study of CD8 T cells in ankylosing spondylitis. Study outcomes and limitations: Previously reported in reactive arthritis synovial fluid and blood were some of the motif variants. The authors reported significant enrichment of disease-linked clones in matched ankylosing spondylitis synovial fluid.

The CDR3 spans 14 residues. Germline V gene lookup returns CDR1 LNHDA and CDR2 SQIVND (reference sequence). With 4 bases removed from V and 5 bases from J, the gap between germline ends came to 11 bases. TCRdb re-derived calls from the 5' RACE reads in MiXCR, one entry per CDR3 protein. Of 200,000 to 300,000 distinct CDR3 sequences listed, about 10% are singletons. Input material: blood, either unsorted or a sorted T cell fraction (not recorded which). This TCR was recovered from a male donor with ankylosing spondylitis or in good health (not recorded which). The rearrangement joins TRBV19 to TRBJ1-4; possible D gene TRBD1, 6 bases. CDR3 amino acids: CASSTQGGNEKLFF. As DNA, the CDR3 is TGTGCCAGTAGTACACAGGGCGGGAATGAAAAACTGTTTTTT. Using reference TRBV19 and TRBJ1-4 for the parts outside the CDR3, the full variable domain is DGGITQSPKYLFRKEGQNVTLSCEQNLNHDAMYWYRQDPGQGLRLIYYSQIVNDFQKGDIAEGYSVSREKKESFPLTVTSAQKNPTAFYLCASSTQGGNEKLFFGSGTQLSVL.